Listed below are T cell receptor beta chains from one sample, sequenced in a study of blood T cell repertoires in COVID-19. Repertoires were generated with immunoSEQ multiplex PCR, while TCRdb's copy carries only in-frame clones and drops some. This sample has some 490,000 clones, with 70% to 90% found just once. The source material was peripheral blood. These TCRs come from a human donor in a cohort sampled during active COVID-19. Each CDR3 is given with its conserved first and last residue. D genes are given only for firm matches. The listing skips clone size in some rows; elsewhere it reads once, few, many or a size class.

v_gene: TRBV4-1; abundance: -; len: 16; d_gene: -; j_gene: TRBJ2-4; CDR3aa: CASSQEGVGWEDIQYF; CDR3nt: TGCGCCAGCAGCCAAGAAGGGGTGGGGTGGGAGGACATTCAGTACTTC
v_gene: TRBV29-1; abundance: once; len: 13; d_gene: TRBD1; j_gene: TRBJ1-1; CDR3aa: CSVESTGGTEAFF; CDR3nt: TGCAGCGTTGAATCGACAGGGGGCACTGAAGCTTTCTTT
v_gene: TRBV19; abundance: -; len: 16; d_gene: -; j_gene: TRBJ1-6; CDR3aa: CASRDNRDTYNSPLHF; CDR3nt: TGTGCCAGTAGAGATAACCGGGACACGTATAATTCACCCCTCCACTTT
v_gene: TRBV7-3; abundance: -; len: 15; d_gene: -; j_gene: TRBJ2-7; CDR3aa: CASSSESGGPYEQYF; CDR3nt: TGTGCCAGCAGCTCCGAGTCCGGGGGGCCCTACGAGCAGTACTTC
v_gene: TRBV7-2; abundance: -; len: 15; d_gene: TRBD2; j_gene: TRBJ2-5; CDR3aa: CASSTPGLGKETQYF; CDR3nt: TGTGCCAGCAGCACTCCGGGACTAGGGAAAGAGACCCAGTACTTC
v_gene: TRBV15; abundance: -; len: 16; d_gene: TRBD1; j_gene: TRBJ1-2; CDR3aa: CATSRVAGQGDYGYTF; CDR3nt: TGTGCCACCAGCAGAGTGGCAGGACAGGGTGACTATGGCTACACCTTC
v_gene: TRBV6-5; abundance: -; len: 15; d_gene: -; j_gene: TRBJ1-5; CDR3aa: CASTETRGSNQPQHF; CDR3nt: TGTGCCAGCACCGAAACCAGGGGAAGCAATCAGCCCCAGCATTTT
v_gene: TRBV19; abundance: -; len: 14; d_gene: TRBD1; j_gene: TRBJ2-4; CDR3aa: CASSPRDRVNIQYF; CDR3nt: TGTGCCAGTAGTCCCCGGGACAGGGTTAACATTCAGTACTTC
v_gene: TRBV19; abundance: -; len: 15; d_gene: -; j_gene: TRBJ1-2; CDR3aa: CASSITATGLDGYTF; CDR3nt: TGTGCCAGTAGTATAACCGCGACAGGTCTTGATGGCTACACCTTC
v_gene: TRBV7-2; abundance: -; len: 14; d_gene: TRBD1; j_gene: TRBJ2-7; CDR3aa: CASSPSGTAYEQYF; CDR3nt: TGTGCCAGCAGCCCCTCCGGGACAGCCTACGAGCAGTACTTC
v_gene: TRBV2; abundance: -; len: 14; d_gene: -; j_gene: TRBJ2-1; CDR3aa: CASKGGVDVDEQFF; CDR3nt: TGTGCCAGCAAAGGCGGAGTAGATGTGGATGAGCAGTTCTTC
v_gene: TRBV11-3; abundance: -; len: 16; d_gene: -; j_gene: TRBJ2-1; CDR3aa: CASSLTRWSSYNEQFF; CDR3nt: TGTGCCAGCAGCTTAACTCGCTGGAGCTCCTACAATGAGCAGTTCTTC
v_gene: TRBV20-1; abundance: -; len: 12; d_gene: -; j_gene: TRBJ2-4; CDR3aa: CSASSLADIQYF; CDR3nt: TGCAGTGCTAGTAGCCTAGCTGACATTCAGTACTTC
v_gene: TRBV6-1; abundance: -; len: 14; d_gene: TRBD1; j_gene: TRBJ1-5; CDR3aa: CASSEGQGNQPQHF; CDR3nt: TGTGCCAGCAGTGAGGGACAGGGGAACCAGCCCCAGCATTTT
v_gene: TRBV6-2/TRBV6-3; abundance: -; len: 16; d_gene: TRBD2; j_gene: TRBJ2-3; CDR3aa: CASSYSIRLADGAQYF; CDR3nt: TGTGCCAGCAGTTACTCGATAAGGCTAGCGGACGGGGCGCAGTATTTT
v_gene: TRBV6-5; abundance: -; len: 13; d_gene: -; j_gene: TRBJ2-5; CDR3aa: CASRVAAKETQYF; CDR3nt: TGTGCCAGCAGGGTAGCGGCCAAAGAGACCCAGTACTTC
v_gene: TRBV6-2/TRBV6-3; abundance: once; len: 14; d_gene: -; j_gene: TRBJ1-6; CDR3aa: CASSPRRINSPLHF; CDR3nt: TGTGCCAGCAGCCCTCGGAGGATCAATTCACCCCTCCACTTT
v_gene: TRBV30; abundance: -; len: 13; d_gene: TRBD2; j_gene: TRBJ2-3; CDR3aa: CASTSGVTDTQYF; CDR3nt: TGTGCCTCCACTAGCGGCGTCACAGATACGCAGTATTTT
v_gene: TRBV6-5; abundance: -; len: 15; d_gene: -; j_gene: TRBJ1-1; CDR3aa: CASSSGRIQNTEAFF; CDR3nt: TGTGCCAGCAGTTCGGGTCGCATACAGAACACTGAAGCTTTCTTT
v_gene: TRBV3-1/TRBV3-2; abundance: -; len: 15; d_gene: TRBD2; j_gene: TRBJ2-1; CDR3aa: CASSQEPSGIYEQFF; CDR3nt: TGTGCCAGCAGCCAAGAGCCTAGCGGGATATATGAGCAGTTCTTC
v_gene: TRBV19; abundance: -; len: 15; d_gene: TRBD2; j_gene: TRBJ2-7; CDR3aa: CASSPTNGAGGEQYF; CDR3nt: TGTGCCAGTAGTCCAACGAACGGCGCGGGAGGCGAGCAGTACTTC
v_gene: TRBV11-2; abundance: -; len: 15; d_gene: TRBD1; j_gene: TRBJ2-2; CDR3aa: CASSLGSGGNGELFF; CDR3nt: TGTGCCAGCAGCTTAGGCTCAGGGGGCAACGGGGAGCTGTTTTTT
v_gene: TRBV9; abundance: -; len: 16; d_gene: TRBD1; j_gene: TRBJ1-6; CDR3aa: CASSRGQNRFDSPLHF; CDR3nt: TGTGCCAGCAGCAGGGGACAGAACAGATTTGATTCACCCCTCCACTTT
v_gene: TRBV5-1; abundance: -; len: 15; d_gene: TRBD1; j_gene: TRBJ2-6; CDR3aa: CASSVDRAGANVLTF; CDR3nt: TGCGCCAGCAGCGTTGACAGGGCTGGGGCCAACGTCCTGACTTTC
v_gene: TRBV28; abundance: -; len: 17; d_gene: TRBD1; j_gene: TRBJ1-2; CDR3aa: CASSPPTGSSPYLSYTF; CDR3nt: TGTGCCAGCAGCCCCCCGACAGGGAGTAGCCCCTACTTAAGCTACACCTTC
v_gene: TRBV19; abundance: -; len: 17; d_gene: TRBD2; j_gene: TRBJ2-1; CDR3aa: CASSISTTSGRGNEQFF; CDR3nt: TGTGCCAGTAGTATTTCTACTACGAGCGGGAGAGGAAATGAGCAGTTCTTC
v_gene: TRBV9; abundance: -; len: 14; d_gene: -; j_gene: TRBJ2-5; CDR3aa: CASSVGQPQETQYF; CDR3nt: TGTGCCAGCAGCGTGGGCCAACCCCAGGAGACCCAGTACTTC
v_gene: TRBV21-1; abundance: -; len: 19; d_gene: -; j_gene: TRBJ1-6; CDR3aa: CASSPNRAIREGNGSPLHF; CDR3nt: TGTGCCAGCAGCCCTAACCGGGCTATCCGGGAGGGAAACGGTTCACCCCTCCACTTT
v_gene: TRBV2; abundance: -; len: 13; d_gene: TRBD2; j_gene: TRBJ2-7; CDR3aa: CANERGRAYEQYF; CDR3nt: TGTGCCAACGAGCGAGGGAGGGCCTACGAGCAGTACTTC
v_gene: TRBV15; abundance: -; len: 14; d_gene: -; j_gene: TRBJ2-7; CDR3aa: CATSRALQGHEQYF; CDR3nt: TGTGCCACCAGCAGGGCCCTACAGGGTCACGAGCAGTACTTC
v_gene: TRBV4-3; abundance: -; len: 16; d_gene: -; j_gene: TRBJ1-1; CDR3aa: CASSQGQTGRRGEAFF; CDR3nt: TGCGCCAGCAGCCAGGGGCAAACAGGGAGAAGGGGTGAAGCTTTCTTT
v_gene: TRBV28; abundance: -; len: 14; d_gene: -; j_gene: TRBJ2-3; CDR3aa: CASSRNTGTDTQYF; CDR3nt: TGTGCCAGCAGTCGCAATACAGGGACAGATACGCAGTATTTT
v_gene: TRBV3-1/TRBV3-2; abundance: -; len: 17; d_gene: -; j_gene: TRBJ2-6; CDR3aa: CASSHATNRAGANVLTF; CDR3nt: TGTGCCAGCAGCCACGCAACGAACAGGGCTGGGGCCAACGTCCTGACTTTC